This is a list of T cell receptor beta chains from one sample in a study of blood T cell repertoires in COVID-19. TCRdb keeps only in-frame clones here, not all; method: immunoSEQ multiplex PCR. The table includes 80,000 or so clones, about 85% detected once. The sample taken for sequencing was peripheral blood. Every receptor here comes from a man in his sixties with COVID-19, enrolled during active disease. The CDR3 runs from the conserved cysteine through the conserved F or W. Fields, in order: J gene, D gene, V gene, clone size, CDR3 DNA, CDR3 protein. The D gene is left open where the match is weak. Expanded clones get a size class; other rows say once, few or many, or leave the size out.

j_gene: TRBJ1-1
d_gene: NA
v_gene: TRBV27
abundance: NA
CDR3nt: TGTGCCAGCAGCCGGTCGAGTACTGAAGCTTTCTTT
CDR3aa: CASSRSSTEAFF

j_gene: TRBJ1-4
d_gene: NA
v_gene: TRBV7-3
abundance: few
CDR3nt: TGTGCCAGCAGCTCTGGGAAGGGGGAAAAACTGTTTTTT
CDR3aa: CASSSGKGEKLFF

j_gene: TRBJ2-1
d_gene: TRBD2
v_gene: TRBV11-2
abundance: NA
CDR3nt: TGTGCCAGCAGCGTTAGTTGGCGGGCGGGAGTGTCCTACAATGAGCAGTTCTTC
CDR3aa: CASSVSWRAGVSYNEQFF

j_gene: TRBJ2-5
d_gene: NA
v_gene: TRBV7-7
abundance: NA
CDR3nt: TGTGCCAGCAGCTCATATGGAACAGAACAAGAGACCCAGTACTTC
CDR3aa: CASSSYGTEQETQYF

j_gene: TRBJ2-2
d_gene: NA
v_gene: TRBV2
abundance: NA
CDR3nt: TGTGCCAGCAGGGGCCTGGAAGGGAGCACCGGGGAGCTGTTTTTT
CDR3aa: CASRGLEGSTGELFF

j_gene: TRBJ2-3
d_gene: NA
v_gene: TRBV6-4
abundance: NA
CDR3nt: TGTGCCAGCAGTATGCGGGGCAGCACAGATACGCAGTATTTT
CDR3aa: CASSMRGSTDTQYF

j_gene: TRBJ2-1
d_gene: TRBD2
v_gene: TRBV29-1
abundance: NA
CDR3nt: TGCAGCGTTCGGGTAGCGGGAGGGTACAATGAGCAGTTCTTC
CDR3aa: CSVRVAGGYNEQFF

j_gene: TRBJ1-2
d_gene: NA
v_gene: TRBV7-9
abundance: NA
CDR3nt: TGTGCCAGCAGCCCCCCCCAGGGTTCTGGCTACACCTTC
CDR3aa: CASSPPQGSGYTF

j_gene: TRBJ1-3
d_gene: NA
v_gene: TRBV19
abundance: NA
CDR3nt: TGTGCCAGTAGTATCCAGGGCCCCTCTGGAAACACCATATATTTT
CDR3aa: CASSIQGPSGNTIYF

j_gene: TRBJ2-2
d_gene: NA
v_gene: TRBV3-1/TRBV3-2
abundance: NA
CDR3nt: TGTGCCAGCAGCCAAGAAGGGGCAGGGTGGGACACCGGGGAGCTGTTTTTT
CDR3aa: CASSQEGAGWDTGELFF

j_gene: TRBJ1-4
d_gene: NA
v_gene: TRBV6-1
abundance: once
CDR3nt: TGTGCCAGCGGGGCAGGGGATGCAACTAATGAAAAACTGTTTTTT
CDR3aa: CASGAGDATNEKLFF

j_gene: TRBJ2-5
d_gene: TRBD2
v_gene: TRBV7-9
abundance: NA
CDR3nt: TGTGCCAGCAGCTTAGGGACGGGACTAGGAAGGTCCCAGTACTTC
CDR3aa: CASSLGTGLGRSQYF

j_gene: TRBJ1-5
d_gene: TRBD1
v_gene: TRBV19
abundance: NA
CDR3nt: TGTGCCAGTACCCGCGGGACAGGGGGCGGTCAGCCCCAGCATTTT
CDR3aa: CASTRGTGGGQPQHF

j_gene: TRBJ2-3
d_gene: NA
v_gene: TRBV5-1
abundance: NA
CDR3nt: TGCGCCAGCAGCTTGGACGGCGGACACACAGATACGCAGTATTTT
CDR3aa: CASSLDGGHTDTQYF

j_gene: TRBJ1-1
d_gene: NA
v_gene: TRBV14
abundance: NA
CDR3nt: TGTGCCAGCAGCACGGTGCACACTGAAGCTTTCTTT
CDR3aa: CASSTVHTEAFF

j_gene: TRBJ1-4
d_gene: TRBD1
v_gene: TRBV12-5
abundance: once
CDR3nt: TGTGCTAGTGCCCATCGGGACAGGGATGAAAAACTGTTTTTT
CDR3aa: CASAHRDRDEKLFF